Here is one T cell receptor beta chain with its context. Antigen unknown. The data were taken from a study of identifying expanded T cells in peripheral blood. Study results and caveats: Two-week clone count variance significantly increased as total template count grew.

Collection occurred without any documented infections or immune events in donors. Here immunoSEQ multiplex PCR was the method, and the copy in TCRdb shows in-frame clones only, minus some. The sample has 60,000 to 70,000 clones, more than 70% seen once. CDR3 length: 14 amino acids. The rearrangement joins TRBV21-1 to TRBJ2-5; the table's TRBD2 call for D was not verified on the DNA. TRBV21-1 is termed a pseudogene. This clonotype was sampled from a person aged 18 to 70 in good health. Sample: blood. CDR3 protein: CASSAWTSQETQYF. The CDR3 region has the DNA TGTGCCAGCAGCGCCTGGACTAGCCAAGAGACCCAGTACTTC.